Shown below are 26 T cell receptor beta chains from a single sample sequenced in a study of CD8 T cells in Susac syndrome. An amount of RNA that ranged from roughly 0.45 to 1 ug was reverse transcribed with random hexamers. TCRdb re-derived calls from the immunoSEQ multiplex PCR reads in MiXCR, one entry per CDR3 protein. This table has some 180,000 distinct CDR3 sequences, 85% to 95% appearing once. The sample was CD4+ T cells from PBMCs. These receptors were collected from a human donor with Susac syndrome.

The chain carries TRBV19 and TRBJ1-1; TRBD1 matches at 7 bases. The ends lost 3 bases at V and 0 bases at J; junction bases unmatched: 10. The CDR3 extends over 17 amino acids. Germline CDR1 LNHDA, CDR2 SQIVND (reference sequence). The CDR3 sequence: CASSIGGPGQLNTEAFF. The CDR3 DNA is TGTGCCAGTAGTATTGGTGGACCGGGACAGTTGAACACTGAAGCTTTCTTT.

The chain joins TRBV10-3 to TRBJ2-5, with TRBD1 matching over 8 bases. The CDR3 is 14 amino acids. Germline assignment: CDR1 ENHRY and CDR2 SYGVKD. V shed 3 bases and J 4 bases; nucleotides not matched to a gene: 4. CDR3 nucleotide sequence: TGTGCCATCAGTGAAGGACAGGGCGGAGAGACCCAGTACTTC. This codes for CAISEGQGGETQYF.

V and J are TRBV15 and TRBJ2-3; D may match TRBD1 or TRBD2 (7 bases each). The CDR3 totals 17 residues. V was shortened by 3 bases and J by 4 bases, with 20 bases between the two germline ends. Germline V lookup: CDR1 LNHNV, CDR2 YYDKDF (reference sequence). The CDR3 sequence is CATSSPPGGGRSDTQYF. In DNA form, the CDR3 reads TGTGCCACCAGCAGTCCCCCAGGGGGGGGGCGATCAGATACGCAGTATTTT.

The chain recombines TRBV30 with TRBJ1-1; weak D call: TRBD1 (5 bases). This CDR3 has 14 residues. Trimming removed 4 bases from V and 4 bases from J, with 16 bases in between. CDR1 is GTSNPN and CDR2 is SVGIG in the germline V gene (reference sequence). CDR3: CAWTRWGGGTEAFF. The CDR3 region has the DNA TGTGCCTGGACCCGCTGGGGTGGGGGCACTGAAGCTTTCTTT.

The chain is built from TRBV20-1 and TRBJ1-2, with D perhaps TRBD1 (5 bases). Trimming stripped 0 bases from V and 3 bases from J, with 11 bases between. The length of the CDR3 is 14 residues. CDR1 and CDR2 from the germline V gene are DFQATT and SNEGSKA (reference sequence). This chain's CDR3 is CSARDPRGDYGYTF. The CDR3 DNA is TGCAGTGCTAGAGATCCTCGGGGGGACTATGGCTACACCTTC.

The sample holds a few counts of this clonotype. The chain has TRBV29-1 and TRBJ2-5, with a weak D call TRBD2 (5 bases). The ends were cut back, 4 bases at V and 5 bases at J, with 17 bases in the middle. The CDR3 is 14 residues long. The germline V gene has CDR1 SQVTM and CDR2 ANQGSEA. The CDR3 sequence is CSVGRVGPGETQYF. CDR3 DNA: TGCAGCGTTGGAAGGGTTGGGCCGGGGGAGACCCAGTACTTC. Full variable domain (missing parts from reference TRBV29-1 and TRBJ2-5): SAVISQKPSRDICQRGTSLTIQCQVDSQVTMMFWYRQQPGQSLTLIATANQGSEATYESGFVIDKFPISRPNLTFSTLTVSNMSPEDSSIYLCSVGRVGPGETQYFGPGTRLLVL.

The chain links TRBV12-3 or TRBV12-4 to TRBJ2-3; 10 bases line up with TRBD2. J lost 5 bases, V lost 5 bases, and 10 bases had no gene match. The CDR3 spans 16 residues. The CDR3 is CASSALAGVSGDTQYF. In nucleotides, the CDR3 is TGTGCCAGCAGTGCGCTAGCGGGAGTTTCAGGAGATACGCAGTATTTT.

The chain carries TRBV5-1 and TRBJ2-1; D is undetermined. The CDR3 runs to 13 residues. Germline assignment: CDR1 SGHRS and CDR2 YFSETQ. The V gene lost 2 bases and the J gene lost 2 bases, with 5 bases spanning the gap. Here the CDR3 reads CASSLRAYNEQFF. CDR3 in DNA: TGCGCCAGCAGCTTAAGGGCCTACAATGAGCAGTTCTTC.

The rearrangement links TRBV7-9 to TRBJ1-1, with D uncertain. Germline CDR1 is SEHNR and CDR2 is FQNEAQ (reference sequence). The CDR3 covers 13 residues. Trimming removed 5 bases at V and 1 base at J, with 8 bases between. CDR3 region: CASSRRGNTEAFF. In DNA, the CDR3 is TGTGCCAGCAGCCGCCGAGGGAACACTGAAGCTTTCTTT.

V usage is TRBV29-1 and J usage is TRBJ1-2, with 10 bases aligning to TRBD1. The germline V gene has CDR1 SQVTM and CDR2 ANQGSEA. The CDR3 extends over 18 amino acids. The V and J ends lost 1 base and 4 bases, in that order; junction bases with no gene match: 15. CDR3 region: CSVEGKTGGLRAVYGYTF. The DNA for the CDR3 is TGCAGCGTTGAAGGAAAGACAGGGGGCTTAAGGGCCGTCTATGGCTACACCTTC.

The chain employs TRBV2 and TRBJ2-7; 8 bases are a match to TRBD2. Losses at the gene ends were 6 bases for V and 5 bases for J; bases not matched to a gene: 12. CDR1 and CDR2 (germline): SNHLY, FYNNEI. The CDR3 extends over 15 amino acids. The CDR3, as DNA: TGTGCCAGCAGCGCTTCCGGGACTAGTTCCCACGAGCAGTACTTC. This codes for CASSASGTSSHEQYF.

The chain combines TRBV11-2 with TRBJ2-5; no clear D. V lost 3 bases and J lost 6, with 8 bases in between. The CDR3 spans 12 residues. Germline V gives CDR1 SGHAT, CDR2 FQNNGV. CDR3 protein: CASSLDRQTQYF. For the CDR3, the DNA is TGTGCCAGCAGCTTGGACCGCCAGACCCAGTACTTC.

CDR3 in DNA: TGTGCCAGCAGTTTCTCGGACAGGAAGTACTTC. Translated: CASSFSDRKYF. The V and J genes are TRBV28 and TRBJ2-7, with TRBD1 matching over 7 bases. This CDR3 has 11 residues. Germline CDR1 is MDHEN and CDR2 is SYDVKM. V lost 3 bases, J lost 11 bases, and 4 bases stayed unmatched. Variable domain in full (rest from reference TRBV28 and TRBJ2-7): DVKVTQSSRYLVKRTGEKVFLECVQDMDHENMFWYRQDPGLGLRLIYFSYDVKMKEKGDIPEGYSVSREKKERFSLILESASTNQTSMYLCASSFSDRKYFGPGTRLTVT.

The chain couples TRBV20-1 to TRBJ1-1; no firm D call. CDR3 length: 16 amino acids. Looked up from germline, CDR1 is DFQATT and CDR2 is SNEGSKA (reference sequence). V was shortened by 6 bases and J by 4 bases, with 24 bases between the two germline ends. CDR3 in amino acids: CSARGEGDPRGTEAFF. The CDR3 bases are TGCAGTGCCCGGGGAGAGGGCGACCCTCGTGGCACTGAAGCTTTCTTT.

This rearrangement joins TRBV5-6 to TRBJ1-1, with D uncertain. Trimming took off 2 bases at V and 6 bases at J, with 11 bases between the two ends. CDR3 length equals 13 residues. CDR1 and CDR2 from the germline V gene are SGHDT and YYEEEE. CDR3 region: CASSFPGPSEAFF. The CDR3 DNA is TGTGCCAGCAGCTTTCCAGGACCGTCTGAAGCTTTCTTT.

The gene calls are TRBV27 and TRBJ2-7, with 13 nucleotides matching TRBD2. The CDR3 spans 15 residues. Per the germline V gene, CDR1 is MNHEY and CDR2 is SMNVEV (reference sequence). With 5 bases clipped from V and 6 bases from J, the junction kept 7 bases outside the gene matches. The CDR3 spells CASSPAGTSGTEQYF. The CDR3 DNA sequence: TGTGCCAGCAGTCCCGCCGGGACTAGCGGGACCGAGCAGTACTTC.

J is TRBJ2-1 and V is TRBV14; 15 nucleotides match TRBD2. V shed 2 bases and J 6 bases; nucleotides not matched to a gene: 2. This CDR3 is 16 amino acids long. From germline, CDR1 is SGHDN and CDR2 FVKESK. The CDR3 here is CASSQWTSGRANEQFF. The CDR3 coding sequence is TGTGCCAGCAGCCAATGGACTAGCGGGAGGGCCAATGAGCAGTTCTTC.

The V call is TRBV28, the J call TRBJ2-7; D may be TRBD2 (6 bases). Per germline, CDR1 MDHEN and CDR2 SYDVKM. Deletions cut 3 bases from V and 6 bases from J, with 18 bases between. This CDR3 has 15 residues. Written as DNA, the CDR3 is TGTGCCAGCAGTTTTCTCTCCCAGGGACTTGGCGAGCAGTACTTC. Amino acids: CASSFLSQGLGEQYF.

The rearrangement uses TRBV7-6 and TRBJ1-4; D perhaps matches TRBD1 (5 bases). Trimming removed 3 bases from V and 3 bases from J, with 8 bases in between. Germline lookup yields CDR1 SGHVS and CDR2 FNYEAQ. The length of the CDR3 is 14 residues. CDR3 nucleotides: TGTGCCAGCAGCTTGAGGGGCCCTAATGAAAAACTGTTTTTT. Protein sequence: CASSLRGPNEKLFF.

The chain carries TRBV12-3 or TRBV12-4 and TRBJ1-5; D remains unclear. The CDR3 spans 14 residues. The ends were cut back, 6 bases at V and 0 bases at J, with 9 bases in the middle. DNA of the CDR3: TGTGCCAGCAGCGTAATTGATAGCAATCAGCCCCAGCATTTT. It is translated as CASSVIDSNQPQHF.

The rearrangement links TRBV2 to TRBJ2-5, with 8 bases that match TRBD1. CDR1 is SNHLY and CDR2 is FYNNEI in the germline V gene. J lost 1 base, V lost 5 bases, and 3 bases had no gene match. This CDR3 has 14 amino acids. The CDR3 sequence is CASSPGQVQETQYF. CDR3 bases: TGTGCCAGCAGTCCGGGACAGGTCCAAGAGACCCAGTACTTC.

This sequence joins TRBV19 and TRBJ1-6; D is uncertain. The length of the CDR3 is 12 residues. Germline-derived CDR1 and CDR2 are LNHDA and SQIVND (reference sequence). The V end lost 9 bases, the J end lost 9 bases, and 12 bases lay between the germline ends. CDR3 sequence reads: CASSSLGSPLHF. The CDR3 DNA sequence: TGTGCCAGCAGCAGCCTCGGTTCACCCCTCCACTTT. Combining the CDR3 with reference TRBV19 and TRBJ1-6 gives the whole variable domain DGGITQSPKYLFRKEGQNVTLSCEQNLNHDAMYWYRQDPGQGLRLIYYSQIVNDFQKGDIAEGYSVSREKKESFPLTVTSAQKNPTAFYLCASSSLGSPLHFGNGTRLTVT.

The chain links TRBV28 to TRBJ2-1; D may be TRBD1 or TRBD2 (6 bases each). The CDR3 spans 17 residues. Germline CDR1 and CDR2: MDHEN and SYDVKM. The ends were cut back, 2 bases at V and 5 bases at J, with 19 bases in the middle. The chain's CDR3 is CASSLGLGGAEHNEQFF. CDR3 nucleotides: TGTGCCAGCAGTTTAGGGTTGGGGGGCGCGGAACACAATGAGCAGTTCTTC.

CDR3 residues: CASNMAGDAQYF. CDR3 DNA sequence: TGTGCCAGCAACATGGCGGGGGACGCGCAGTATTTT. The gene calls are TRBV2 and TRBJ2-3; 7 bases are a match to TRBD2. The V gene's germline CDR1 is SNHLY and CDR2 FYNNEI. V shed 7 bases, J shed 10 bases, and the junction held 8 bases outside the gene matches. The CDR3 covers 12 residues.

The V gene is TRBV11-2, the J gene TRBJ2-3, with 9 bases that match TRBD2. The length of the CDR3 is 15 residues. Germline V CDR1 and CDR2: SGHAT, FQNNGV. The V segment lost 4 bases and the J segment 2 bases; nucleotides outside the gene matches: 4. CDR3 region: CASSSGLATTDTQYF. The CDR3 DNA is TGTGCCAGCAGCTCGGGACTAGCTACCACAGATACGCAGTATTTT.

This clonotype was seen a single time. V is TRBV3-1 and J is TRBJ2-3, with 7 bases identical to TRBD2. V shed 0 bases, J shed 2 bases, and the junction held 17 bases outside the gene matches. Germline CDR1 and CDR2: LGHDT and YNNKEL (reference sequence). This CDR3 has 20 residues. Written as DNA, the CDR3 is TGTGCCAGCAGCCAAGATTGGTCAACCCAAACTAGCGAAATCACAGATACGCAGTATTTT. It is translated as CASSQDWSTQTSEITDTQYF.